Each of the 14 T cell receptor beta chains below was sequenced from the same sample in a study of early T cells in non-severe SARS-CoV-2 infection. TCRdb reanalysed the 5' RACE reads using MiXCR and keeps one entry per CDR3 protein. The sample shows tens of thousands of distinct CDR3 sequences, more than 4% of them seen only once. Sequencing used whole blood. The receptors were gathered from an adult who was a healthcare worker with PCR-confirmed SARS-CoV-2 infection or an uninfected control (not recorded which).

This clonotype occurred many times. The genes are TRBV10-1 and TRBJ1-6; tentative D call: TRBD1 (5 bases). Germline CDR1 is WNHNN and CDR2 is SYGVQD (reference sequence). Trimming removed 4 bases from V and 0 bases from J, with 10 bases in between. The CDR3 consists of 16 residues. The CDR3 spells CASSAGTFSYNSPLHF. The CDR3 nucleotides read TGCGCCAGCAGTGCCGGGACGTTCTCCTATAATTCACCCCTCCACTTT.

The V call is TRBV5-6, the J call TRBJ2-3, with D perhaps TRBD2 (6 bases). V gave up 1 base and J gave up 4 bases, with 19 bases separating them. The CDR3 has 17 residues. The V gene's germline CDR1 is SGHDT and CDR2 YYEEEE. The CDR3 sequence is CASSLPPSAAGSDTQYF. CDR3 nucleotide sequence: TGTGCCAGCAGCTTGCCCCCTTCCGCGGCGGGGTCAGATACGCAGTATTTT.

This clonotype is medium-sized by share. The gene calls are TRBV6-4 and TRBJ2-2, with D unclear. CDR3 length: 14 amino acids. Germline V gene data show CDR1 as MRHNA and CDR2 as SNTAGT. The V end was cut by 0 bases, the J end by 1 base, with 3 bases between. The CDR3 DNA is TGTGCCAGCAGTGACTCAGGGAACACCGGGGAGCTGTTTTTT. This sequence encodes CASSDSGNTGELFF.

This clonotype was detected many times. The V call is TRBV27, the J call TRBJ2-1; D gene unclear. Trimming took 3 bases from V and 4 from J, leaving 10 bases between them. CDR1 and CDR2 (germline): MNHEY, SMNVEV (reference sequence). The CDR3 loop spans 14 amino acids. CDR3 amino acids: CASSFQDKYNEQFF. The CDR3 DNA sequence: TGTGCCAGCAGTTTCCAAGACAAGTACAATGAGCAGTTCTTC.

This clonotype was seen many times. The CDR3 DNA follows: TGTGCCATCAGTGAGTCTCGTTGGAGGGGTGGCGGTGAAGCTTTCTTT. Amino acid sequence: CAISESRWRGGGEAFF. The gene calls are TRBV10-3 and TRBJ1-1; tentatively, D is TRBD1 (5 bases). Between the trimmed V and J ends, which lost 0 bases and 7 bases, there was a span of 18 bases. Looked up from germline, CDR1 is ENHRY and CDR2 is SYGVKD. This CDR3 has 16 residues.

There are many counts of this clonotype. The chain combines TRBV4-1 with TRBJ1-5; TRBD1 might be the D (6 bases). This CDR3 has 16 amino acids. V lost 3 bases, J lost 0 bases, and 12 bases lay in between. The V gene's germline CDR1 is MGHRA and CDR2 YSYEKL. The CDR3, as DNA: TGCGCCAGCAGCCACCAAACAGGGACTAGCAATCAGCCCCAGCATTTT. It yields the protein CASSHQTGTSNQPQHF.

This clonotype showed up many times. This chain uses TRBV19 with TRBJ2-2; 7 bases line up with TRBD2. Germline V CDR1 and CDR2: LNHDA, SQIVND (reference sequence). CDR3 length: 14 residues. V lost 6 bases to trimming and J lost 3 bases; unmatched junction nucleotides: 4. The CDR3 loop reads CASRGRGYTGELFF. In DNA, the CDR3 is TGTGCCAGTAGGGGGAGGGGTTACACCGGGGAGCTGTTTTTT. Drawing the rest from reference TRBV19 and TRBJ2-2, the complete variable domain is DGGITQSPKYLFRKEGQNVTLSCEQNLNHDAMYWYRQDPGQGLRLIYYSQIVNDFQKGDIAEGYSVSREKKESFPLTVTSAQKNPTAFYLCASRGRGYTGELFFGEGSRLTVL.

This clonotype appeared many times. CDR3 sequence (DNA): TGTGCCAGCAGCGCTAGGACTAGCGGCGGAGATACGCAGTATTTT. Encoded protein: CASSARTSGGDTQYF. The V call is TRBV5-4, the J call TRBJ2-3; 10 bases line up with TRBD2. Trimming removed 4 bases from V and 5 bases from J; junction bases left unmatched: 7. CDR3 length: 15 amino acids. The germline V gene has CDR1 SGHNT and CDR2 YYREEE (reference sequence).

This clonotype has at least ten counts. Here the CDR3 reads CASSARQGPSYEQYF. CDR3 DNA: TGTGCCAGCAGCGCAAGACAGGGGCCTTCCTACGAGCAGTACTTC. The chain is built from TRBV13 and TRBJ2-7; 8 bases are shared with TRBD1. This CDR3 has 15 amino acids. Germline CDR1 reads PRHDT; CDR2 reads FYEKMQ (reference sequence). J was trimmed by 1 base and V by 5 bases; bases with no gene match: 7.

This chain connects TRBV6-4 to TRBJ1-1; D is perhaps TRBD1 (5 bases). The germline gives CDR1 MRHNA, CDR2 SNTAGT. Trimming left V 4 bases short and J 3 bases short, with 9 bases between. This CDR3 comprises 13 residues. In nucleotides, the CDR3 is TGTGCCAGCAGTGGACAGTGGGACACTGAAGCTTTCTTT. Translating gives CASSGQWDTEAFF.

This clonotype was detected ten times or more. CDR3 protein: CASSQGRRDTTDTQYF. In DNA, the CDR3 is TGTGCCAGCAGCCAAGGCCGGAGGGACACCACAGATACGCAGTATTTT. V usage is TRBV3-1 and J usage is TRBJ2-3; D tentatively reads TRBD1 or TRBD2 (6 bases each). Germline assignment: CDR1 LGHDT and CDR2 YNNKEL (reference sequence). The CDR3 length is 16 residues. Trimming took off 1 base at V and 2 bases at J, with 13 bases between the two ends.

By share, this clonotype ranks as medium-sized (0.01 to 0.1%). CDR3 sequence (DNA): TGCAGTGCTCTCCCCGGGGGGAATTCACCCCTCCACTTT. This sequence encodes CSALPGGNSPLHF. J is TRBJ1-6 and V is TRBV20-1; possibly TRBD1 for D (5 bases). The CDR3 consists of 13 residues. Trimming left V 5 bases short and J 7 bases short, with 12 bases between. Germline loops: CDR1 DFQATT, CDR2 SNEGSKA (reference sequence).

This clonotype was seen ten or more times. The chain joins TRBV4-1 to TRBJ1-2, with D possibly matching TRBD1 (5 bases). CDR1 MGHRA and CDR2 YSYEKL come from the germline V gene. This CDR3 region has 13 residues. The V end was cut by 4 bases, the J end by 3 bases, with 9 bases between. The CDR3 loop is CASSPGGYYGYTF. Written as DNA, the CDR3 is TGCGCCAGCAGCCCGGGGGGATACTATGGCTACACCTTC.

The chain combines TRBV9 with TRBJ1-1; D remains ambiguous. This CDR3 contains 13 residues. From germline, CDR1 is SGDLS and CDR2 YYNGEE. Trimming took off 0 bases at V and 4 bases at J, with 7 bases between the two ends. The CDR3: CASSVGSFTEAFF. In DNA, the CDR3 is TGTGCCAGCAGCGTAGGCTCGTTCACTGAAGCTTTCTTT.